Below are 29 T cell receptor beta chains sequenced from a single sample in a study of shared clonotypes between healthy human individuals (dated by TCRdb to the early 2020s). Library construction relied on the immunoSEQ multiplex PCR assay. The immuneACCESS repertoire file appears here via TCRdb, limited to in-frame rearrangements. These files lack a portion of the clones; in checked studies, under half of the deficit traces to unresolved V genes, and the cause of the others is not known. A total of 1,500,000 or so clones appear in this sample, 98% to 99% of them only once. The ten largest clones take up 0.36% of the sample. The sample comprised naive CD4+ T cells sorted from blood. The meaning of the sample's cell subset or site label: CD45RA+ positively selected. Source of these receptors: a man aged 30 to 39 in good health.

The gene calls are TRBV18 and TRBJ1-4; perhaps TRBD1 as D (6 bases). CDR1 is KGHSH, CDR2 LQKENI, per germline. The V gene lost 3 bases and the J gene lost 6 bases, with 11 bases spanning the gap. The CDR3 runs 14 residues. DNA for the CDR3: TGTGCCAGCTCACCCACAGGGATTGATGAAAAACTGTTTTTT. This encodes CASSPTGIDEKLFF.

This clone has only one observation. This chain uses TRBV14 with TRBJ2-3; no clear D gene. V dropped 2 bases and J dropped 2 bases, with 11 bases sitting between them. The CDR3 is made up of 15 amino acids. The V gene's germline CDR1 is SGHDN and CDR2 FVKESK. The CDR3 protein is CASSQRLRVTDTQYF. DNA for the CDR3: TGTGCCAGCAGCCAAAGGCTTAGGGTCACAGATACGCAGTATTTT.

The chain carries TRBV11-3 and TRBJ2-5, with D perhaps given as TRBD1 or TRBD2 (6 bases each). V lost 5 bases to trimming and J lost 5 bases, with 15 bases between them. Germline V lookup: CDR1 SGHNT, CDR2 YENEEA. This CDR3 has 14 residues. The CDR3 nucleotides read TGTGCCAGCAGCCGGAGGGGGGCCGGGGAGACCCAGTACTTC. Its translation: CASSRRGAGETQYF.

The chain combines TRBV7-8 with TRBJ2-1; possible D gene TRBD2, 5 bases. Trimming stripped 7 bases from V and 1 base from J, with 14 bases between. Germline V gene sequence: CDR1 SGHVS, CDR2 FQNEAQ. The CDR3 runs 15 residues. The CDR3 nucleotides are TGTGCCAGCATGGCCCAAAGGAGGTCCTACAATGAGCAGTTCTTC. Protein product: CASMAQRRSYNEQFF.

The genes are TRBV7-8 and TRBJ2-6; D is possibly TRBD2 (5 bases). Per germline, CDR1 SGHVS and CDR2 FQNEAQ. The ends were cut back, 1 base at V and 1 base at J, with 11 bases in the middle. The CDR3 spans 17 residues. The CDR3 DNA follows: TGTGCCAGCAGCTTAGGGGCTTCGGGGTCTGGGGCCAACGTCCTGACTTTC. Amino acid sequence: CASSLGASGSGANVLTF.

The chain carries TRBV5-1 and TRBJ2-3; D is uncertain. This CDR3 has 14 amino acids. The germline V gene encodes CDR1 SGHRS and CDR2 YFSETQ. The ends were cut back, 5 bases at V and 2 bases at J, with 12 bases in the middle. In DNA form, the CDR3 reads TGCGCCAGCAGTCCCATTACTCTCACAGATACGCAGTATTTT. Translation: CASSPITLTDTQYF.

Of note for this clone: The junction and the germline gene differ at one end; a read error may be behind it. The rearrangement uses TRBV10-3 and TRBJ2-3, with 7 bases matching TRBD2. This CDR3 spans 14 amino acids. Germline loops: CDR1 ENHRY, CDR2 SYGVKD. The DNA for the CDR3 is TGTACCATCCAAGCGGGGAGGGAGGCAGATACGCAGTATTTT. Amino acid sequence: CTIQAGREADTQYF.

This clone was detected once. The chain links TRBV6-6 to TRBJ2-7; D is unresolved. The CDR3 totals 12 residues. V was shortened by 6 bases and J by 5 bases, with 11 bases between the two germline ends. The germline gives CDR1 MNHNY, CDR2 SVGAGI (reference sequence). The CDR3 region has the DNA TGTGCCAGCAGCCGCGGTGGGGACGAGCAGTACTTC. It codes for CASSRGGDEQYF.

V usage is TRBV29-1 and J usage is TRBJ2-1; 7 bases fit TRBD1. This CDR3 region has 15 residues. The ends lost 6 bases at V and 2 bases at J; junction bases unmatched: 10. In germline, CDR1 is SQVTM, CDR2 ANQGSEA. DNA for the CDR3: TGCAGCGTCTCCTTCAGGGGGTCGACCTACAATGAGCAGTTCTTC. It is translated as CSVSFRGSTYNEQFF.

This sequence joins TRBV7-9 and TRBJ2-3; D is ambiguous. Trimming took off 1 base at V and 2 bases at J, with 7 bases between the two ends. This CDR3 comprises 14 residues. Germline V gene data show CDR1 as SEHNR and CDR2 as FQNEAQ (reference sequence). CDR3 nucleotide sequence: TGTGCCAGCAGCTTAGACGGCTACACAGATACGCAGTATTTT. This encodes CASSLDGYTDTQYF.

This chain links TRBV5-4 with TRBJ2-7; 10 bases fit TRBD2. The CDR3 loop spans 16 amino acids. Trimming cost V 3 bases and J 0 bases; bases outside gene matches: 6. The V gene's germline CDR1 is SGHNT and CDR2 YYREEE (reference sequence). The CDR3 DNA reads as TGTGCCAGCAGCTCAAAGGGACTAGCGCCCTCCTACGAGCAGTACTTC. Encoded protein: CASSSKGLAPSYEQYF.

In regard to this clone: One end of the junction does not line up with germline, which may come from a read error. The rearrangement links TRBV10-3 to TRBJ2-1; possible D gene TRBD1, 5 bases. In germline, CDR1 is ENHRY, CDR2 SYGVKD. The CDR3 is 11 amino acids. The CDR3 region has the DNA TGTGCCATCGGTGACAGCGATGAGCAGTTCTTC. Amino acid sequence: CAIGDSDEQFF.

The J gene is TRBJ1-3, the V gene TRBV15; D remains ambiguous. The ends were cut back, 3 bases at V and 3 bases at J, with 12 bases in the middle. Germline V gene lookup returns CDR1 LNHNV and CDR2 YYDKDF (reference sequence). This CDR3 spans 15 amino acids. The CDR3 loop reads CATSRTAASGNTIYF. The CDR3 coding sequence is TGTGCCACCAGCAGGACCGCTGCGAGTGGAAACACCATATATTTT.

This chain links TRBV5-8 with TRBJ2-7, with D uncertain. V was clipped by 7 bases and J by 1 base, with 21 bases between them. The CDR3 extends over 16 amino acids. The germline V gene encodes CDR1 SGHTS and CDR2 YDEGEE. CDR3 sequence (DNA): TGTGCCAGCTTCGGGTACCGGCCAGGCCTTTCCTACGAGCAGTACTTC. This gives the protein CASFGYRPGLSYEQYF. Drawing the rest from reference TRBV5-8 and TRBJ2-7, the complete variable domain is EAGVTQSPTHLIKTRGQQATLRCSPISGHTSVYWYQQALGLGLQFLLWYDEGEERNRGNFPPRFSGRQFPNYSSELNVNALELEDSALYLCASFGYRPGLSYEQYFGPGTRLTVT.

This clone was seen only once. The chain uses TRBV18 and TRBJ1-4; 8 positions match TRBD1. In germline, CDR1 is KGHSH, CDR2 LQKENI. This CDR3 is 17 amino acids long. V gave up 2 bases and J gave up 5 bases; unmatched junction bases: 10. The CDR3 nucleotides are TGTGCCAGCTCACCAGCGCACCTGACAGGGGCGAATGAAAAACTGTTTTTT. This encodes CASSPAHLTGANEKLFF.

The J gene is TRBJ2-1, the V gene TRBV18; D is possibly TRBD1 (5 bases). The CDR3 consists of 16 residues. In germline, CDR1 is KGHSH, CDR2 LQKENI. Trimming removed 6 bases from V and 5 bases from J, with 20 bases in between. CDR3 nucleotide sequence: TGTGCCAGCTCGCCGCCAGGACAAGTAATTAACAATGAGCAGTTCTTC. It encodes CASSPPGQVINNEQFF.

The chain combines TRBV4-3 with TRBJ2-3; D gene ambiguous. V shed 0 bases and J shed 1 base, with 8 bases lying between them. In germline, CDR1 is LGHNA, CDR2 YSLEER. This CDR3 contains 15 residues. The CDR3 nucleotides are TGCGCCAGCAGCCAAGATGATGTGGGCACAGATACGCAGTATTTT. Amino acid sequence: CASSQDDVGTDTQYF.

V usage is TRBV7-9 and J usage is TRBJ1-2; tentative D call: TRBD1 (5 bases). CDR1 is SEHNR, CDR2 FQNEAQ, per germline (reference sequence). The V end was cut by 11 bases, the J end by 3 bases, with 13 bases between. The CDR3 runs to 12 residues. The CDR3, as DNA: TGTGCCGGGACCCCCTGGTACTATGGCTACACCTTC. This gives the protein CAGTPWYYGYTF.

The chain employs TRBV11-3 and TRBJ2-7; D unresolved. The CDR3 has 15 residues. Germline V gene data show CDR1 as SGHNT and CDR2 as YENEEA. V was pared by 2 bases and J by 0 bases, with 11 bases between. The CDR3 is CASSLTPEDSYEQYF. The CDR3 bases are TGTGCCAGCAGCTTAACCCCTGAGGACTCCTACGAGCAGTACTTC.

The chain employs TRBV5-6 and TRBJ2-1, with TRBD2 matching 9 bases. This CDR3 has 14 residues. The trim removed 3 bases at V and 9 bases at J, leaving 7 bases unmatched. Germline CDR1 is SGHDT and CDR2 is YYEEEE. The CDR3 DNA reads TGTGCCAGCAGCTCCTTAGCGGGAGCGGCTGAGCAGTTCTTC. Residues: CASSSLAGAAEQFF.

DNA for the CDR3: TGTGCCAGCAGTGCCACCGTAGGGCACCCCTACGAGCAGTACTTC. Encoded protein: CASSATVGHPYEQYF. The chain combines TRBV28 with TRBJ2-7; D is ambiguous. CDR1 and CDR2 from the germline V gene are MDHEN and SYDVKM. V lost 5 bases and J lost 2, with 16 bases in between. The CDR3 is 15 amino acids.

V gene TRBV6-5 combines with J gene TRBJ1-2, with D unclear. The ends were cut back, 6 bases at V and 6 bases at J, with 20 bases in the middle. The CDR3 runs to 15 residues. The V gene's germline CDR1 is MNHEY and CDR2 SVGAGI. CDR3 sequence (DNA): TGTGCCAGCAGCAATGATCCTCGAGTGGTAGATGGCTACACCTTC. Residues: CASSNDPRVVDGYTF.

The chain combines TRBV7-2 with TRBJ2-7; D gene uncertain. Trimming shortened V by 1 base and J by 5 bases, and 12 bases separated the two germline ends. This CDR3 has 14 residues. The germline V gene encodes CDR1 SGHTA and CDR2 FQGNSA. For the CDR3, the DNA is TGTGCCAGCAGCTTAGAACGTCTAGTGAACGAGCAGTACTTC. Its protein product is CASSLERLVNEQYF.

The rearrangement uses TRBV9 and TRBJ2-6; D might be TRBD1 (5 bases). Germline-derived CDR1 and CDR2 are SGDLS and YYNGEE. This CDR3 has 16 amino acids. Trimming cost V 4 bases and J 2 bases, with 13 bases left between them. As DNA, the CDR3 is TGTGCCAGCAGCCTCCATGGCAGGGCTGGGGCCAACGTCCTGACTTTC. Its translation is CASSLHGRAGANVLTF.

The CDR3 DNA follows: TGTGCCAGCAGCCCTGGACTAGCGGGAGGGCCGGGCACCGGGGAGCTGTTTTTT. As protein: CASSPGLAGGPGTGELFF. The chain joins TRBV5-4 to TRBJ2-2; 15 bases agree with TRBD2. The CDR3 length is 18 residues. V shed 4 bases and J 4 bases; nucleotides not matched to a gene: 8. Germline V CDR1 and CDR2: SGHNT, YYREEE (reference sequence).

The chain recombines TRBV7-9 with TRBJ2-1; 9 bases align to TRBD1. The V segment lost 3 bases and the J segment 6 bases; nucleotides outside the gene matches: 6. Germline V lookup: CDR1 SEHNR, CDR2 FQNEAQ (reference sequence). This CDR3 comprises 15 residues. This chain's CDR3 is CASSLRGTGTNEQFF. The CDR3 DNA follows: TGTGCCAGCAGCTTGCGGGGGACAGGGACCAATGAGCAGTTCTTC.

Points on this clone: The identical CDR3 is also encoded by other nucleotide sequences in the sample. The chain uses TRBV6-1 and TRBJ1-5, with 9 bases fitting TRBD1. V gave up 6 bases and J gave up 4 bases; unmatched junction bases: 1. This CDR3 has 13 residues. Per germline, CDR1 MNHNS and CDR2 SASEGT. The CDR3 DNA reads TGTGCCAGCAGGGGACAGGGAAATCAGCCCCAGCATTTT. Amino acids: CASRGQGNQPQHF.

This chain uses TRBV25-1 with TRBJ2-2, with D possibly matching TRBD1 (5 bases). The germline CDR1 and CDR2 sequences are MGHDK and SYGVNS. The CDR3 totals 13 residues. V lost 3 bases and J 8 bases, leaving 10 bases between the germline ends. CDR3 coding DNA: TGTGCCAGCAGTGACCAGGGCCTTGGGGAGCTGTTTTTT. Protein product: CASSDQGLGELFF. The full variable domain, with the rest looked up from reference TRBV25-1 and TRBJ2-2, is EADIYQTPRYLVIGTGKKITLECSQTMGHDKMYWYQQDPGMELHLIHYSYGVNSTEKGDLSSESTVSRIRTEHFPLTLESARPSHTSQYLCASSDQGLGELFFGEGSRLTVL.

This clone appeared a single time. The sample holds other DNA sequences that translate to the same CDR3. The rearrangement uses TRBV5-1 and TRBJ2-2, with D maybe TRBD2 (5 bases). V dropped 3 bases and J dropped 0 bases, with 9 bases sitting between them. Germline V CDR1 and CDR2: SGHRS, YFSETQ. The CDR3 loop spans 15 amino acids. CDR3 sequence: CASSSAGTNTGELFF. Written as DNA, the CDR3 is TGCGCCAGCAGCTCCGCGGGTACGAACACCGGGGAGCTGTTTTTT.